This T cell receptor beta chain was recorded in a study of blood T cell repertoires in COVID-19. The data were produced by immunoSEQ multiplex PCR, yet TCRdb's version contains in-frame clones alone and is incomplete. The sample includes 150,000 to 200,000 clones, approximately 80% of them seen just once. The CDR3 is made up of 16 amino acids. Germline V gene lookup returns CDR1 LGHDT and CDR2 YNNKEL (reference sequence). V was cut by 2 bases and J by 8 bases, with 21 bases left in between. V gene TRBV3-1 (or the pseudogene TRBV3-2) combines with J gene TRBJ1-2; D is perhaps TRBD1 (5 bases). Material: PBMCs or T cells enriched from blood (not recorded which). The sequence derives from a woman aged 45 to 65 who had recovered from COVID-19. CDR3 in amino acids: CASSQRRDSPSAGYTF. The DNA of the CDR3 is TGTGCCAGCAGCCAAAGGAGAGACAGTCCCTCTGCGGGCTACACCTTC.